These T cell receptor beta chains were read from a single sample in a study of cytomegalovirus exposure and HLA in healthy donors. Sequenced by immunoSEQ multiplex PCR; TCRdb stores in-frame clones only, minus some. The data contain over 250,000 clones, approximately 86% of them singletons. Sequenced material: PBMCs. Receptor source: a woman aged 18 to 35 in good health and CMV-seronegative. Both conserved end residues are part of each CDR3. A D gene is named only where the DNA matches it firmly. Size values are once, few and many counts, or a class for expanded clones, and some rows have none.

clone_size	j_call	d_call	v_call	cdr3_aa	cdr3_nt
few	TRBJ2-5	TRBD2	TRBV30	CACPLRSGNGQETQYF	TGTGCCTGCCCCCTGAGAAGCGGGAATGGGCAAGAGACCCAGTACTTC
-	TRBJ1-1	-	TRBV30	CAWSNTNTEAFF	TGTGCCTGGAGTAACACGAACACTGAAGCTTTCTTT
-	TRBJ2-5	TRBD2	TRBV11-2	CASSFGTSGQETQYF	TGTGCCAGCAGCTTCGGGACTAGCGGCCAAGAGACCCAGTACTTC
-	TRBJ1-5	TRBD1	TRBV27	CASSSRQGDQPQHF	TGTGCCAGCAGTTCCCGACAGGGTGATCAGCCCCAGCATTTT
-	TRBJ1-1	-	TRBV5-4	CASRTGGGNFRAFF	TGTGCCAGCAGGACCGGGGGGGGCAATTTCCGAGCTTTCTTT
many	TRBJ1-2	TRBD1	TRBV19	CASSTQGRGYTF	TGTGCCAGTAGCACACAGGGGAGAGGCTACACCTTC
-	TRBJ1-1	TRBD1	TRBV7-9	CASSPWTGDTEAFF	TGTGCCAGCAGCCCTTGGACAGGGGACACTGAAGCTTTCTTT
-	TRBJ1-1	TRBD1	TRBV2	CASSPRPTGIEAFF	TGTGCCAGCAGTCCAAGACCGACAGGGATTGAAGCTTTCTTT
-	TRBJ1-1	TRBD1	TRBV28	CASSVHRGRNTEAFF	TGTGCCAGCAGTGTACACAGGGGTAGGAACACTGAAGCTTTCTTT
few	TRBJ1-1	-	TRBV5-1	CASSFGEAGDTEAFF	TGCGCCAGCAGCTTCGGAGAGGCAGGGGACACTGAAGCTTTCTTT
-	TRBJ2-7	TRBD1	TRBV5-1	CASSSGQFLHEQYF	TGCGCCAGCAGCTCGGGACAGTTTCTCCACGAGCAGTACTTC
once	TRBJ1-2	TRBD1	TRBV5-6	CASSWGDRVFYGYTF	TGTGCCAGCAGCTGGGGCGACAGGGTCTTCTATGGCTACACCTTC
-	TRBJ2-2	-	TRBV4-1	CASSQNSNTGELFF	TGCGCCAGCAGCCAGAACTCGAACACCGGGGAGCTGTTTTTT
-	TRBJ2-7	TRBD1	TRBV19	CASRKKGTGGWYEQYF	TGTGCCAGTAGGAAAAAAGGGACAGGGGGCTGGTACGAGCAGTACTTC
once	TRBJ1-1	-	TRBV29-1	CSAAGVFANTEAFF	TGCAGCGCTGCGGGCGTCTTCGCGAACACTGAAGCTTTCTTT
-	TRBJ2-7	TRBD1	TRBV19	CASSNDRDDEQYF	TGTGCCAGTAGTAATGACAGGGATGACGAGCAGTACTTC
-	TRBJ1-1	-	TRBV19	CASSIRQDTEAFF	TGTGCCAGTAGTATCCGACAGGACACTGAAGCTTTCTTT